This is a list of T cell receptor beta chains from one sample in a study of shared clonotypes between healthy human individuals. TCRdb's copy holds only in-frame clones and misses some; the assay was immunoSEQ multiplex PCR. Among some 2,500,000 clones listed, over 85% were seen once. Sequenced sample: naive CD4+ T cells from PBMCs. The receptors originated from a man aged 18 to 30 in good health. Some clones in this sample may be carry-over from other donors' samples. Both conserved end residues are part of each CDR3. Fields, in order: CDR3 protein, J gene, V gene.

CALGVGQKEETQYF TRBJ2-5 TRBV30
CASSQRSLNTGELFF TRBJ2-2 TRBV4-1
CASSASAGGEKLFF TRBJ1-4 TRBV28
CASSLEDEQFF TRBJ2-1 TRBV28
CASNPGRGVQETQYF TRBJ2-5 TRBV7-2
CASSEDRDSYNEQFF TRBJ2-1 TRBV7-2
CASSLAGGLNTGELFF TRBJ2-2 TRBV5-5
CASSLLGVSTDTQYF TRBJ2-3 TRBV7-9
CASSEAWQPQHF TRBJ1-5 TRBV6-1
CASSFTSPNTEAFF TRBJ1-1 TRBV28